These 6 T cell receptor beta chains were sequenced from one sample in a study of cytomegalovirus exposure and HLA in healthy donors. It was with 60 Vbeta and 13 Jbeta primers that the PCR ran. Measured with immunoSEQ multiplex PCR; TCRdb has only the in-frame clones, and not every one. The sample holds roughly 170,000 clones; 65% to 85% are singletons and the top ten take roughly 4.8%. Sequencing was performed on PBMCs. Receptors originate from a woman aged 45-65 years in good health and CMV-seropositive.

V gene TRBV19 combines with J gene TRBJ1-4; the D gene is possibly TRBD1 (6 bases). The CDR3 spans 14 residues. From germline, CDR1 is LNHDA and CDR2 SQIVND (reference sequence). V was shortened by 6 bases and J by 16 bases, with 24 bases between the two germline ends. The CDR3 protein is CASSVRDTGTERFF. The CDR3 DNA reads as TGTGCCAGTAGCGTCCGGGACACCGGAACCGAGCGGTTTTTT.

The chain joins TRBV4-3 to TRBJ1-2; D is perhaps TRBD1 (6 bases). CDR1 LGHNA and CDR2 YSLEER come from the germline V gene. The germline V and J ends were trimmed by 0 bases and 5 bases, with 13 bases remaining between them. The CDR3 consists of 15 residues. As DNA, the CDR3 is TGCGCCAGCAGCCAAGACAGGGGAAGTTCTTATGGCTACACCTTC. The encoded protein is CASSQDRGSSYGYTF.

The DNA of the CDR3 is TGTGCCAGCTCACCCGAGACAGGGGCATATGGCTACACCTTC. It translates to CASSPETGAYGYTF. This chain uses TRBV18 with TRBJ1-2, with 8 bases that match TRBD1. The CDR3 contains 14 residues. J lost 5 bases, V lost 3 bases, and 5 bases had no gene match. The germline V gene encodes CDR1 KGHSH and CDR2 LQKENI.

The chain joins TRBV5-1 to TRBJ2-3; D ambiguous. Deletions cut 0 bases from V and 0 bases from J, with 8 bases between. Germline-derived CDR1 and CDR2 are SGHRS and YFSETQ. There are 15 residues in the CDR3. This CDR3 is CASSLDRTSTDTQYF. The CDR3 DNA sequence: TGCGCCAGCAGCTTGGACAGAACTAGCACAGATACGCAGTATTTT.

The chain carries TRBV5-1 and TRBJ2-7; 8 nucleotides line up with TRBD2. The CDR3 loop spans 15 amino acids. Germline V gene data show CDR1 as SGHRS and CDR2 as YFSETQ. V lost 1 base and J lost 1; bases outside the gene matches: 4. DNA of the CDR3: TGCGCCAGCAGCTTGTCTCCTAGCGGGTCCTACGAGCAGTACTTC. Its translation is CASSLSPSGSYEQYF.

The CDR3 DNA reads TGTGCCAGCTCACCGAATATAGGACAGGGCTACAATGAGCAGTTCTTC. It encodes CASSPNIGQGYNEQFF. J is TRBJ2-1 and V is TRBV18; TRBD1 agrees at 8 bases. CDR1 is KGHSH and CDR2 is LQKENI in the germline V gene. The CDR3 has 16 residues. The trim removed 3 bases at V and 3 bases at J, leaving 7 bases unmatched.